The 7 T cell receptor beta chains in this list originate from one sample, sequenced in a study of T-cell reconstitution after alpha-beta-depleted transplantation in children. It was with unique molecular identifiers that the TCRbeta library was prepared. TCRdb reanalysed the PCR reads using MiXCR and keeps one entry per CDR3 protein. Here the sample spans approximately 980,000 distinct CDR3 sequences, roughly 29% being singletons. Sequencing used PBMCs, mostly from graft donor cells, obtained 360 days after TCRalphabeta/CD19-depleted stem cell transplant. These receptor sequences come from a boy under two years old who had a stem cell transplant for SCID, so the T cells may come from the graft donor.

The chain recombines TRBV6-2 or TRBV6-3 with TRBJ2-1; D remains ambiguous. With 2 bases removed from V and 8 bases from J, the gap between germline ends came to 7 bases. CDR3 length: 12 amino acids. Germline V gene lookup returns CDR1 MNHEY and CDR2 SVGEGT. The CDR3 DNA sequence: TGTGCCAGCAGTTACCCTGACTATGAGCAGTTCTTC. Protein: CASSYPDYEQFF.

This clonotype appeared once. The chain links TRBV5-5 to TRBJ1-2; 11 positions match TRBD1. The CDR3 is 14 residues long. Trimming took 3 bases from V and 9 from J; bases not matched to a gene: 7. The germline V gene has CDR1 SGHKS and CDR2 YYEKEE (reference sequence). CDR3 sequence reads: CASSWTGGVLSYTF. The DNA of the CDR3 is TGTGCCAGCAGCTGGACAGGGGGCGTCCTAAGCTACACCTTC. Together with reference TRBV5-5 and TRBJ1-2, the CDR3 gives the full variable domain: DAGVTQSPTHLIKTRGQQVTLRCSPISGHKSVSWYQQVLGQGPQFIFQYYEKEERGRGNFPDRFSARQFPNYSSELNVNALLLGDSALYLCASSWTGGVLSYTFGSGTRLTVV.

This clonotype was seen a handful of times. DNA of the CDR3: TGCAGTGCTAGGTCAGGGACCACTGAAGCTTTCTTT. It yields the protein CSARSGTTEAFF. The chain combines TRBV20-1 with TRBJ1-1, with D possibly matching TRBD1 (5 bases). V lost 3 bases, J lost 4 bases, and 9 bases lay in between. CDR1 and CDR2 from the germline V gene are DFQATT and SNEGSKA (reference sequence). The length of the CDR3 is 12 residues.

This clonotype was seen many times. This rearrangement joins TRBV7-9 to TRBJ2-2; no firm D call. The CDR3 has 15 amino acids. V was clipped by 1 base and J by 4 bases, with 10 bases between them. Germline V gives CDR1 SEHNR, CDR2 FQNEAQ (reference sequence). This CDR3 is CASSLVSAITGELFF. CDR3 coding DNA: TGTGCCAGCAGCTTAGTTTCCGCCATCACCGGGGAGCTGTTTTTT.

The gene calls are TRBV5-1 and TRBJ2-1; D is undetermined. The CDR3 extends over 14 amino acids. Germline CDR1 reads SGHRS; CDR2 reads YFSETQ. Trimming took 0 bases from V and 7 from J, leaving 11 bases between them. Here the CDR3 DNA reads TGCGCCAGCAGCTTGGACGGCCCCAGGAATGAGCAGTTCTTC. This sequence encodes CASSLDGPRNEQFF. Drawing the rest from reference TRBV5-1 and TRBJ2-1, the complete variable domain is KAGVTQTPRYLIKTRGQQVTLSCSPISGHRSVSWYQQTPGQGLQFLFEYFSETQRNKGNFPGRFSGRQFSNSRSEMNVSTLELGDSALYLCASSLDGPRNEQFFGPGTRLTVL.

This clonotype appeared a few times. The chain uses TRBV6-1 and TRBJ1-5; TRBD1 matches 7 bases. V lost 4 bases and J lost 7; bases outside the gene matches: 13. This CDR3 is 16 amino acids long. Germline-derived CDR1 and CDR2 are MNHNS and SASEGT. The CDR3 coding sequence is TGTGCCAGCAGTGCCCAAAACGAGGGGGCAGGCCAGCCCCAGCATTTT. Amino acid sequence: CASSAQNEGAGQPQHF.

The J gene is TRBJ2-1, the V gene TRBV27, with 8 bases identical to TRBD1. Germline lookup yields CDR1 MNHEY and CDR2 SMNVEV (reference sequence). The J segment lost 6 bases and the V segment lost 2 bases, leaving 3 bases of the junction unmatched. The CDR3 sequence is 14 residues long. CDR3 DNA: TGTGCCAGCAGTTTACAGGGGGCGATCAATGAGCAGTTCTTC. Translated: CASSLQGAINEQFF.